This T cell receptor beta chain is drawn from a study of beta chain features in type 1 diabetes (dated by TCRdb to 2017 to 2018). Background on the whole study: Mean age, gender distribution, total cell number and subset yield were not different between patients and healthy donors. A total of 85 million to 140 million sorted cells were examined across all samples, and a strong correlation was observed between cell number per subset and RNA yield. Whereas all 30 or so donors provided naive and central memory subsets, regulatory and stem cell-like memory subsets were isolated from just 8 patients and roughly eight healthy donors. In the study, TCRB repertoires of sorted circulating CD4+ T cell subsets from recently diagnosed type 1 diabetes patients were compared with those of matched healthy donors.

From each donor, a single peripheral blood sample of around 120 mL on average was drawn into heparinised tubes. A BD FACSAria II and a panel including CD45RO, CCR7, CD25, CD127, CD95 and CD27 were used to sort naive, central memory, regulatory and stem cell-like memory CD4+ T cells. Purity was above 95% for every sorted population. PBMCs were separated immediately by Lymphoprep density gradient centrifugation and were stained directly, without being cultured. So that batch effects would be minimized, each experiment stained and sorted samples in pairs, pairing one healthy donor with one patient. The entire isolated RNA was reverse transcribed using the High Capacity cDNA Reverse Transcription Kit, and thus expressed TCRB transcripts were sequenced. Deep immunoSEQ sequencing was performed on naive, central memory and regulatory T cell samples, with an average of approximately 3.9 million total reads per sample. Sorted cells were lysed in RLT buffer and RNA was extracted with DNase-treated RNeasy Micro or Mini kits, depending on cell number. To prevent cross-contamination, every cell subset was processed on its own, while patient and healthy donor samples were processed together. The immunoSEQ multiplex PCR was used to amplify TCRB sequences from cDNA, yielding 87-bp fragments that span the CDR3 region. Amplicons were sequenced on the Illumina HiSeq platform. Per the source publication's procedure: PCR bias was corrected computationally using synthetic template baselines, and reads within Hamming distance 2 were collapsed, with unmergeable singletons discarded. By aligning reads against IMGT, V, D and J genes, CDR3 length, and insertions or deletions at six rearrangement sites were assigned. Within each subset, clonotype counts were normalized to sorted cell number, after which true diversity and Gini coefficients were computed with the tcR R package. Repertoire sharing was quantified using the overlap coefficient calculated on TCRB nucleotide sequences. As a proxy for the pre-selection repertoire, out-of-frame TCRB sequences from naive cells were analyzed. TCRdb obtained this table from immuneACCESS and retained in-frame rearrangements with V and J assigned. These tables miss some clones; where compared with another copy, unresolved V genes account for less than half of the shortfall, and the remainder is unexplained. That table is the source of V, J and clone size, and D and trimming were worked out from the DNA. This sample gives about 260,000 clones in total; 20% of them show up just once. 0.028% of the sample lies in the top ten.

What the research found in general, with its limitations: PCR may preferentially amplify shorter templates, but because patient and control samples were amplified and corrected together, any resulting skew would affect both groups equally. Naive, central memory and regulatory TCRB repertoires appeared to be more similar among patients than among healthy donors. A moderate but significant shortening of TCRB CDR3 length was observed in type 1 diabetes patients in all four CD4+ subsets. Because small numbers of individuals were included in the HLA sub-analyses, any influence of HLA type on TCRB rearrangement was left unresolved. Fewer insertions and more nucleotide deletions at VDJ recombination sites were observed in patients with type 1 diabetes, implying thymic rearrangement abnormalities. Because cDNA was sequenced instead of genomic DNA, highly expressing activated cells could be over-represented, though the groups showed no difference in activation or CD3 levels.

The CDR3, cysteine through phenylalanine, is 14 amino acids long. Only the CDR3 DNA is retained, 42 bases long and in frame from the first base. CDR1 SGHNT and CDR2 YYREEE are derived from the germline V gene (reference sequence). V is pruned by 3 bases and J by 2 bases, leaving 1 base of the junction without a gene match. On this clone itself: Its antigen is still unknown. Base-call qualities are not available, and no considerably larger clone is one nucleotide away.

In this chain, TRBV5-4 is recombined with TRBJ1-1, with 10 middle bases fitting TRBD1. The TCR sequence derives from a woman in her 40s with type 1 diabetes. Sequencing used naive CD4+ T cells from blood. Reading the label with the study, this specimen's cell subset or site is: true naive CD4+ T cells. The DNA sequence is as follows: TGTGCCAGCAGCTGGGACAGGGGTAACACTGAAGCTTTCTTT. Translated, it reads CASSWDRGNTEAFF.